Following are 10 T cell receptor beta chains from one sample sequenced in a study of T cell repertoires in cytomegalovirus infection. Their recognized antigens are unknown. TCRdb called the reads again in MiXCR, with one record for every CDR3 protein. The sample carries about 220,000 distinct CDR3 sequences, about 39% recorded once. The sample in question was CD8+ T cells from cultured PBMCs, obtained from culture after CMV antigen stimulation. These receptors originate from a human donor in good health (CMV status not recorded). Some clones in this sample may be carry-over from other donors' samples.

The chain couples TRBV6-6 to TRBJ2-7; D is perhaps TRBD1 (6 bases). V gave up 1 base and J gave up 4 bases, with 11 bases separating them. This CDR3 contains 14 residues. CDR1 is MNHNY, CDR2 SVGAGI, per germline (reference sequence). CDR3 residues: CASSYFARGYEQYF. In DNA, the CDR3 is TGTGCCAGCAGTTACTTTGCCAGGGGTTACGAGCAGTACTTC.

The rearrangement uses TRBV27 and TRBJ2-7; D ambiguous. This CDR3 has 13 residues. The ends were cut back, 3 bases at V and 2 bases at J, with 8 bases in the middle. Germline CDR1 and CDR2: MNHEY and SMNVEV (reference sequence). CDR3 bases: TGTGCCAGCAGTTTGGACGGTCCCTACGAGCAGTACTTC. Translation gives CASSLDGPYEQYF.

There are many counts of this clonotype. V is TRBV7-2 and J is TRBJ2-3, with TRBD2 matching over 13 bases. Trimming at V came to 0 bases and at J to 5 bases, leaving 5 bases not matched to a gene. The germline V gene encodes CDR1 SGHTA and CDR2 FQGNSA. The CDR3 extends over 17 amino acids. The CDR3: CASSLAGLAGEEDTQYF. The CDR3 DNA is TGTGCCAGCAGCTTAGCAGGACTAGCGGGAGAGGAAGATACGCAGTATTTT.

The chain joins TRBV24-1 to TRBJ1-5; TRBD1 might be the D (6 bases). Germline CDR1 and CDR2: KGHDR and SFDVKD. CDR3 size: 14 residues. Trimming cost V 7 bases and J 6 bases, with 15 bases left between them. CDR3 in DNA: TGTGCCACCAGCGTAAGGGGGTTCAGTCAGCCCCAGCATTTT. Translating it yields CATSVRGFSQPQHF.

This clonotype has a handful of counts. The chain combines TRBV7-8 with TRBJ2-1; TRBD2 matches at 13 bases. V gave up 3 bases and J gave up 4 bases; unmatched junction bases: 9. The CDR3 length is 18 residues. The germline gives CDR1 SGHVS, CDR2 FQNEAQ. The CDR3 DNA follows: TGTGCCAGCAGCTTTGGACTAGCGGGGGCCAAAGATTACAATGAGCAGTTCTTC. Translated, it gives CASSFGLAGAKDYNEQFF.

This clonotype has a single count. Relative to the germline gene, one junction end is altered; a read error may explain this. The genes are TRBV27 and TRBJ1-2; possibly TRBD1 for D (5 bases). This CDR3 is 17 amino acids long. From germline, CDR1 is MNHEY and CDR2 SMNVEV (reference sequence). The CDR3 is CARSFWDSDPDNYGYTF. The DNA of the CDR3 is TGTGCCAGAAGTTTCTGGGACTCGGACCCGGATAACTATGGCTACACCTTC.

This clonotype occurred once. The genes are TRBV6-5 and TRBJ1-1; D is unclear. The V gene's germline CDR1 is MNHEY and CDR2 SVGAGI. The CDR3 loop spans 15 amino acids. The V end lost 0 bases, the J end lost 4 bases, and 12 bases lay between the germline ends. The CDR3 DNA follows: TGTGCCAGCAGTTACTCGTCGCAGTCGGGCACTGAAGCTTTCTTT. Translated: CASSYSSQSGTEAFF.

This clonotype came up a few times. This chain connects TRBV7-2 to TRBJ1-4, with 7 bases fitting TRBD1. Germline lookup yields CDR1 SGHTA and CDR2 FQGNSA. The V segment lost 1 base and the J segment 3 bases; nucleotides outside the gene matches: 2. The CDR3 sequence is 15 residues long. In nucleotides, the CDR3 is TGTGCCAGCAGCTTAGGGGACAGATCTAATGAAAAACTGTTTTTT. It yields the protein CASSLGDRSNEKLFF.

As for this clonotype: An end of the junction does not agree with germline; a read error may underlie this. The V and J genes are TRBV6-2 or TRBV6-3 and TRBJ2-1, with a weak D call TRBD1 (6 bases). Per germline, CDR1 MNHEY and CDR2 SVGEGT. The CDR3 spans 15 residues. The CDR3 protein is CSSSYSRDMNNEQFF. CDR3 in DNA: TGTTCCAGCAGTTACTCTAGGGACATGAACAATGAGCAGTTCTTC.

In this sample, this clonotype turned up a few times. The J gene is TRBJ1-1, the V gene TRBV7-9; D gene ambiguous. The germline gives CDR1 SEHNR, CDR2 FQNEAQ (reference sequence). The CDR3 extends over 13 amino acids. The germline V and J ends were trimmed by 1 base and 5 bases, with 8 bases remaining between them. CDR3 nucleotide sequence: TGTGCCAGCAGCTTAGGGCATGGGACTGAAGCTTTCTTT. This encodes CASSLGHGTEAFF.